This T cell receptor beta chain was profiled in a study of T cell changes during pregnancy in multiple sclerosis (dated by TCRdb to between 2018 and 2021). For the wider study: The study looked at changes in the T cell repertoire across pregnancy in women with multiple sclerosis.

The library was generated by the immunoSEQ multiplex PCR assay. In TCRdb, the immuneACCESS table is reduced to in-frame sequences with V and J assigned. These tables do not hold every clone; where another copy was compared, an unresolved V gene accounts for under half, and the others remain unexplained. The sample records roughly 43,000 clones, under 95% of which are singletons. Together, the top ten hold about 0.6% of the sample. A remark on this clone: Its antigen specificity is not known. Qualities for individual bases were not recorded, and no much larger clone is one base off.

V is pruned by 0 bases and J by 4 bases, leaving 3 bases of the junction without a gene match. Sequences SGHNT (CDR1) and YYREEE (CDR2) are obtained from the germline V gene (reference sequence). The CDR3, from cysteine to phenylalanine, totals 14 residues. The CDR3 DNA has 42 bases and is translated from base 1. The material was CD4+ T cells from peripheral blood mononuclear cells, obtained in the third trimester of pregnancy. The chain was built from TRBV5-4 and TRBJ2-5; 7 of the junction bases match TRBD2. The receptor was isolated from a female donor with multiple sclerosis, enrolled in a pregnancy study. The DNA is TGTGCCAGCAGCTTGGGAACTAGCGCAGAGACCCAGTACTTC. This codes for CASSLGTSAETQYF.